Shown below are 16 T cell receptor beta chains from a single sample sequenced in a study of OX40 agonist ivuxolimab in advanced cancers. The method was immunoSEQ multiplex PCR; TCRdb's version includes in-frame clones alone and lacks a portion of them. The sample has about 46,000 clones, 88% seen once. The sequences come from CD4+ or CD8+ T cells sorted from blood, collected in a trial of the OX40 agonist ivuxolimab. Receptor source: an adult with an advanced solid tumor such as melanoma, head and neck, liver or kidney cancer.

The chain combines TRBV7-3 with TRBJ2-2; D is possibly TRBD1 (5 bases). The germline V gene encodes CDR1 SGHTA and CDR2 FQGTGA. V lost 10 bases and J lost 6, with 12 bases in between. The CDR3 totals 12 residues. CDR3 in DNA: TGTGCCACCTCCAGGGTACCCGGGGAGCTGTTTTTT. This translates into CATSRVPGELFF. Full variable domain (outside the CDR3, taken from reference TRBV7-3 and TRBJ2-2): GAGVSQTPSNKVTEKGKYVELRCDPISGHTALYWYRQSLGQGPEFLIYFQGTGAADDSGLPNDRFFAVRPEGSVSTLKIQRTERGDSAVYLCATSRVPGELFFGEGSRLTVL.

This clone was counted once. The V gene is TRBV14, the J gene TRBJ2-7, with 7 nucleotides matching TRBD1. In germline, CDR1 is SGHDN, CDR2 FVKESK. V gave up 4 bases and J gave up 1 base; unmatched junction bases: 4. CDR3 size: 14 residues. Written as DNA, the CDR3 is TGTGCCAGCAGCCCATGGGACAGATCCTACGAGCAGTACTTC. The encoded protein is CASSPWDRSYEQYF. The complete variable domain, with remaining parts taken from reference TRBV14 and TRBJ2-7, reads EAGVTQFPSHSVIEKGQTVTLRCDPISGHDNLYWYRRVMGKEIKFLLHFVKESKQDESGMPNNRFLAERTGGTYSTLKVQPAELEDSGVYFCASSPWDRSYEQYFGPGTRLTVT.

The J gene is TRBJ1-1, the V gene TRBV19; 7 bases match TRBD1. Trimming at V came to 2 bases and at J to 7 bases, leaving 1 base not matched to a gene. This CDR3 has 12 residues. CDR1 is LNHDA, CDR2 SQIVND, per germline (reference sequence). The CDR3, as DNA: TGTGCCAGTAGTATACAGGGGGGTGAAGCTTTCTTT. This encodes CASSIQGGEAFF.

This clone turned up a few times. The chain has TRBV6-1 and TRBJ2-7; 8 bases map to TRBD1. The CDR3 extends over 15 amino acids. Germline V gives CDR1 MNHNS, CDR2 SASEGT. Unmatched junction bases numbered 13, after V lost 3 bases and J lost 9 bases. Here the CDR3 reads CASSEFPDRAKWQYF. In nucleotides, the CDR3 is TGTGCCAGCAGTGAGTTTCCGGACAGGGCCAAGTGGCAGTACTTC.

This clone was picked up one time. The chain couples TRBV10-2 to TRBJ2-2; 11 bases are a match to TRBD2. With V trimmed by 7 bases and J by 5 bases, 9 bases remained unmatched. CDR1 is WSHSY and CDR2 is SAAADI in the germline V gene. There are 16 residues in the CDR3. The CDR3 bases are TGCGCCAGCAAAAAATTTAGCGGGGGGGAGACCGGGGAGCTGTTTTTT. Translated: CASKKFSGGETGELFF.

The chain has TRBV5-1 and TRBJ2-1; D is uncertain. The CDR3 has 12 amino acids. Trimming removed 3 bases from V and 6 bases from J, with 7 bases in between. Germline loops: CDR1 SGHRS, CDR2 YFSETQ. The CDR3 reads CASSSTRNEQFF. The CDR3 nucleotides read TGCGCCAGCAGCTCCACGCGCAATGAGCAGTTCTTC.

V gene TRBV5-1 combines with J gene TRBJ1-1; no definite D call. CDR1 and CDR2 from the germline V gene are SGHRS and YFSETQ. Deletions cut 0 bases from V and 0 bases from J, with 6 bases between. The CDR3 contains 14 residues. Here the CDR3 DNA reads TGCGCCAGCAGCTTGGGGCGGTTGAACACTGAAGCTTTCTTT. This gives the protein CASSLGRLNTEAFF.

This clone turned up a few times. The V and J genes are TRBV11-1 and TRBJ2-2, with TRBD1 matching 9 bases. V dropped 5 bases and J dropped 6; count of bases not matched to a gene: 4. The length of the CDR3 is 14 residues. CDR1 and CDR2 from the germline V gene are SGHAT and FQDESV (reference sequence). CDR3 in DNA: TGTGCCAGCAGCCCGACAGGGGGTGCCGGGGAGCTGTTTTTT. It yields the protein CASSPTGGAGELFF.

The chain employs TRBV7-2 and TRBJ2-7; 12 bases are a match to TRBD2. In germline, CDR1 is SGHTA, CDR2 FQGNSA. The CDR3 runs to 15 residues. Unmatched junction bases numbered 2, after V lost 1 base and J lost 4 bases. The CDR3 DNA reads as TGTGCCAGCAGCTTAGGACTAGCGGGGGTTTACGAGCAGTACTTC. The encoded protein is CASSLGLAGVYEQYF. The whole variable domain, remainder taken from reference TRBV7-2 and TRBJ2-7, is GAGVSQSPSNKVTEKGKDVELRCDPISGHTALYWYRQSLGQGLEFLIYFQGNSAPDKSGLPSDRFSAERTGGSVSTLTIQRTQQEDSAVYLCASSLGLAGVYEQYFGPGTRLTVT.

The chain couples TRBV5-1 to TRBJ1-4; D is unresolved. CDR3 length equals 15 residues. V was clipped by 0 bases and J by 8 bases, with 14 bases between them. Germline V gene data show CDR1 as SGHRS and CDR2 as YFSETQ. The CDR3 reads CASSLEPNPREKLFF. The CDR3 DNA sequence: TGCGCCAGCAGCTTGGAACCTAATCCCAGGGAAAAACTGTTTTTT. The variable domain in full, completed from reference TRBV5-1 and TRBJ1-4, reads KAGVTQTPRYLIKTRGQQVTLSCSPISGHRSVSWYQQTPGQGLQFLFEYFSETQRNKGNFPGRFSGRQFSNSRSEMNVSTLELGDSALYLCASSLEPNPREKLFFGSGTQLSVL.

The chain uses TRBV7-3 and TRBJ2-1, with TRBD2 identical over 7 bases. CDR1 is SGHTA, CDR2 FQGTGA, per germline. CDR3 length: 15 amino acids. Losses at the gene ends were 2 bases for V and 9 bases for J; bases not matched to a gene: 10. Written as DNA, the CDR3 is TGTGCCAGCAGCTTATTAGTGGGAGGGCCGGGTGAGCAGTTCTTC. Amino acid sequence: CASSLLVGGPGEQFF.

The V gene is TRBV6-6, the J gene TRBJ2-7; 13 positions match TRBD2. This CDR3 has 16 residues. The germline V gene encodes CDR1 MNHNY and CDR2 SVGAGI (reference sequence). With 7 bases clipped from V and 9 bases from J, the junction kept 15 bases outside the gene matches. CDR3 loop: CASNLGRTSGSGGQYF. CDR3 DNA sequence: TGTGCCAGCAATTTAGGTCGGACTAGCGGGAGTGGAGGGCAGTACTTC.

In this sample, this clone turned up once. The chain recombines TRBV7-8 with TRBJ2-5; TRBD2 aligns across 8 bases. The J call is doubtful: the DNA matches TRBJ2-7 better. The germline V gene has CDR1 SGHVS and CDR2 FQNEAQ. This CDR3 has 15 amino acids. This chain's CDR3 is CASSSSGWSSYEQYF. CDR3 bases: TGTGCCAGCAGCTCTAGCGGGTGGAGCTCCTACGAGCAGTACTTC.

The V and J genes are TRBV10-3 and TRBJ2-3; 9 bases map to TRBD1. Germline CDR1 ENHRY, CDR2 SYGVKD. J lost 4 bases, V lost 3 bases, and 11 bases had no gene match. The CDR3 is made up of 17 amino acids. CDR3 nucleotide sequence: TGTGCCATCAGTGACCCGGACAGGGGTATTTTATCAGATACGCAGTATTTT. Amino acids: CAISDPDRGILSDTQYF.

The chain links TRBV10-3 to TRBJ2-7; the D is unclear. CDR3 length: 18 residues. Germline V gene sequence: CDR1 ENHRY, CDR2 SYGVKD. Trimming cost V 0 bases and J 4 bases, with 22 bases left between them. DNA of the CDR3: TGTGCCATCAGTGAGTCGGTAGGTCGCGGAGCTCCGTGGTACGAGCAGTACTTC. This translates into CAISESVGRGAPWYEQYF.

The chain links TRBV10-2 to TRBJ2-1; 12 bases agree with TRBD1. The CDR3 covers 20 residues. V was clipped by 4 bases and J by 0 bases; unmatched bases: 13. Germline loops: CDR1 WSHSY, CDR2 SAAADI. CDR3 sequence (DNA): TGCGCCAGCAGTGGGACACCGGGACAGGGGGCCTCCAGCTCCTACAATGAGCAGTTCTTC. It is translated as CASSGTPGQGASSSYNEQFF.